These 2 T cell receptor beta chains came from one sample sequenced in a study of T cell repertoires in cytomegalovirus infection. TCRdb processed the reads anew with MiXCR; each CDR3 protein has one entry. The table has fewer than 250,000 distinct CDR3 sequences, around an eighth seen once. Material: PBMCs. The source of these receptors is a human donor in good health (CMV status not recorded). Some clones in this sample may be carry-over from other donors' samples.

At least ten counts were recorded for this clonotype. The gene calls are TRBV7-2 and TRBJ2-3; TRBD2 matches 7 bases. CDR1 SGHTA and CDR2 FQGNSA come from the germline V gene. The CDR3 is made up of 15 amino acids. V lost 1 base and J lost 4; bases outside the gene matches: 5. The CDR3 protein is CASSLVAGAPDTQYF. The CDR3 nucleotides are TGTGCCAGCAGCTTAGTCGCGGGAGCCCCAGATACGCAGTATTTT.

The chain couples TRBV12-3 or TRBV12-4 to TRBJ1-4; D perhaps matches TRBD1 (5 bases). The CDR3 extends over 15 amino acids. Between the trimmed V and J ends, which lost 5 bases and 4 bases, there was a span of 14 bases. In DNA, the CDR3 is TGTGCCAGCAGTCGTCGACAGAGTTTTAATGAAAAACTGTTTTTT. It yields the protein CASSRRQSFNEKLFF.